The 16 T cell receptor beta chains in this list originate from one sample, sequenced in a study of T cells in Graves' hyperthyroidism and ophthalmopathy. RNA transcripts gave rise to amplified TCR beta CDR3 regions. Initially, a first-round RT-PCR of the TCR CDR3 employed the HTBI primer set. TCRdb redid the calling of the multiplex PCR reads with MiXCR, one entry per CDR3 protein. The data show about 840,000 distinct CDR3 sequences, 35% to 45% seen once. Sequencing was done on a sample of blood. The receptors here all came from a man aged 18 to 29 with Graves' hyperthyroidism.

V is TRBV20-1 and J is TRBJ1-1, with TRBD1 matching over 7 bases. Germline V gene data show CDR1 as DFQATT and CDR2 as SNEGSKA (reference sequence). V lost 3 bases, J lost 1 base, and 2 bases stayed unmatched. CDR3 size: 13 residues. The CDR3 protein is CSARGTANTEAFF. The CDR3, as DNA: TGCAGTGCTAGGGGGACAGCGAACACTGAAGCTTTCTTT.

This clonotype was picked up a small number of times. The chain couples TRBV5-6 to TRBJ2-5; D may be TRBD1 (6 bases). This CDR3 is built from 15 residues. Germline assignment: CDR1 SGHDT and CDR2 YYEEEE. The V end was cut by 2 bases, the J end by 2 bases, with 13 bases between. CDR3: CASSLPDSIQETQYF. As DNA, the CDR3 is TGTGCCAGCAGCTTACCGGACAGCATACAAGAGACCCAGTACTTC. Using reference TRBV5-6 and TRBJ2-5 for the parts outside the CDR3, the full variable domain is DAGVTQSPTHLIKTRGQQVTLRCSPKSGHDTVSWYQQALGQGPQFIFQYYEEEERQRGNFPDRFSGHQFPNYSSELNVNALLLGDSALYLCASSLPDSIQETQYFGPGTRLLVL.

The chain recombines TRBV2 with TRBJ1-5; D not resolved. V was cut by 3 bases and J by 5 bases, with 17 bases left in between. The CDR3 is 16 amino acids. The germline gives CDR1 SNHLY, CDR2 FYNNEI. The CDR3 sequence: CASSDARPMGDQPQHF. The CDR3 DNA reads TGTGCCAGCAGTGACGCAAGACCCATGGGCGATCAGCCCCAGCATTTT. The variable domain in full, completed from reference TRBV2 and TRBJ1-5, reads EPEVTQTPSHQVTQMGQEVILRCVPISNHLYFYWYRQILGQKVEFLVSFYNNEISEKSEIFDDQFSVERPDGSNFTLKIRSTKLEDSAMYFCASSDARPMGDQPQHFGDGTRLSIL.

This clonotype occurred a few times. The chain joins TRBV12-3 or TRBV12-4 to TRBJ1-1, with 9 positions matching TRBD1. This CDR3 region has 15 residues. Trimming cost V 6 bases and J 4 bases; bases outside gene matches: 9. The CDR3 nucleotides read TGTGCCAGCAGCCCAAACAGGGGGCAGGCCACTGAAGCTTTCTTT. Protein sequence: CASSPNRGQATEAFF.

This clonotype turned up a few times. V and J are TRBV12-3 or TRBV12-4 and TRBJ1-1; D not resolved. The CDR3 consists of 13 residues. V lost 2 bases and J 6 bases, leaving 10 bases between the germline ends. The CDR3 reads CASSLSSAPEAFF. In nucleotides, the CDR3 is TGTGCCAGCAGTTTAAGCTCCGCCCCTGAAGCTTTCTTT.

The V and J genes are TRBV2 and TRBJ1-1; 7 bases map to TRBD1. The germline gives CDR1 SNHLY, CDR2 FYNNEI. The CDR3 consists of 15 residues. V lost 8 bases to trimming and J lost 1 base; unmatched junction nucleotides: 10. The CDR3 loop reads CASRRGRGGNTEAFF. The CDR3 bases are TGTGCCAGCCGGAGGGGGCGCGGGGGGAACACTGAAGCTTTCTTT.

This clonotype has only a few counts. The chain employs TRBV4-1 and TRBJ2-5; 8 bases map to TRBD1. Germline trimming cut 1 base from V and 5 bases from J; bases unmatched to any gene: 6. The V gene's germline CDR1 is MGHRA and CDR2 YSYEKL. There are 15 residues in the CDR3. The CDR3 spells CASSQVQGVKETQYF. DNA for the CDR3: TGCGCCAGCAGCCAAGTACAGGGGGTAAAGGAGACCCAGTACTTC.

The chain has TRBV10-3 and TRBJ2-5, with 8 positions matching TRBD2. Germline lookup yields CDR1 ENHRY and CDR2 SYGVKD. After removal of 8 bases from V and 2 bases from J, the junction contained 7 bases not matched to a gene. This CDR3 is 14 amino acids long. The CDR3: CAIGGLGLQETQYF. Here the CDR3 DNA reads TGTGCCATCGGGGGACTAGGGCTTCAAGAGACCCAGTACTTC.

This clonotype appeared a few times. This chain joins TRBV5-5 and TRBJ2-7; TRBD2 matches at 9 bases. This CDR3 comprises 17 residues. Germline V lookup: CDR1 SGHKS, CDR2 YYEKEE (reference sequence). Losses at the gene ends were 3 bases for V and 1 base for J; bases not matched to a gene: 11. The CDR3 bases are TGTGCCAGCAGCTCGACTAGCGGACCTGCCCCTTCCTACGAGCAGTACTTC. Translating gives CASSSTSGPAPSYEQYF. The whole variable domain, remainder taken from reference TRBV5-5 and TRBJ2-7, is DAGVTQSPTHLIKTRGQQVTLRCSPISGHKSVSWYQQVLGQGPQFIFQYYEKEERGRGNFPDRFSARQFPNYSSELNVNALLLGDSALYLCASSSTSGPAPSYEQYFGPGTRLTVT.

The table lists this clonotype with a few counts. The CDR3, as DNA: TGTGCCAGCAGTGAATGGGACAGTGGATCACCCCTCCACTTT. Amino acid sequence: CASSEWDSGSPLHF. This chain joins TRBV6-5 and TRBJ1-6; 7 nucleotides align to TRBD1. After removal of 5 bases from V and 10 bases from J, the junction contained 8 bases not matched to a gene. In germline, CDR1 is MNHEY, CDR2 SVGAGI. CDR3 length: 14 amino acids.

This clonotype has only a few counts. The chain joins TRBV6-1 to TRBJ1-4; D not resolved. CDR3 length equals 11 residues. V lost 5 bases, J lost 12 bases, and 10 bases lay in between. Germline assignment: CDR1 MNHNS and CDR2 SASEGT. CDR3 region: CASSHTVELFF. The CDR3 nucleotides are TGTGCCAGCAGTCATACCGTGGAACTGTTTTTT.

About this clonotype: One end of the junction varies from germline; a read error may be responsible. The rearrangement links TRBV10-3 to TRBJ2-3; D is ambiguous. The CDR3 spans 13 residues. The germline gives CDR1 ENHRY, CDR2 SYGVKD. CDR3: CTINSGDTDTQYF. The CDR3 DNA follows: TGTACCATCAATTCCGGAGACACAGATACGCAGTATTTT.

Points on this clonotype: With a much larger clone just one base away, this may be a read error. The chain has TRBV7-2 and TRBJ2-2; the match to TRBD2 covers 10 bases. The germline gives CDR1 SGHTA, CDR2 FQGNSA. This CDR3 region has 15 residues. As DNA, the CDR3 is TGTGCCTGCAGCCTGGGACTAGCGAGGACCGGGGAGCTGTTTTTT. It codes for CACSLGLARTGELFF.

Ten or more counts support this clonotype. V and J are TRBV10-3 and TRBJ1-1; the D is unclear. CDR1 is ENHRY, CDR2 SYGVKD, per germline. Trimming cost V 4 bases and J 4 bases, with 13 bases left between them. This CDR3 is 14 amino acids long. The CDR3 DNA reads as TGTGCCATCAGTGGTTCAGGCGGCACCACTGAAGCTTTCTTT. Translating gives CAISGSGGTTEAFF.

The V call is TRBV29-1, the J call TRBJ2-6; D is tentatively TRBD1 or TRBD2 (5 bases each). CDR1 and CDR2 from the germline V gene are SQVTM and ANQGSEA. V lost 4 bases, J lost 0 bases, and 13 bases lay in between. The CDR3 contains 16 residues. The CDR3 spells CSVGGRGGSGANVLTF. CDR3 in DNA: TGCAGCGTTGGGGGACGGGGTGGCTCTGGGGCCAACGTCCTGACTTTC.

A remark on this clonotype: Since a much larger clone is just one base distant, this may be a read error. The chain joins TRBV7-3 to TRBJ1-5; D gene uncertain. Per the germline V gene, CDR1 is SGHTA and CDR2 is FQGTGA. Deletions cut 5 bases from V and 3 bases from J, with 14 bases between. The CDR3 length is 15 residues. CDR3 loop: CASSALEQLNQPQHF. CDR3 DNA: TGTGCCAGCAGCGCCCTCGAACAGCTCAATCAGCCCCAGCATTTT.